The clone carrying this T cell receptor (beta chain) occurred a few times. V was shortened by 1 base and J by 3 bases, with 6 bases between the two germline ends. The CDR3 contains 13 residues. Germline lookup yields CDR1 MNHNY and CDR2 SVGAGI (reference sequence). This sample stems from a study of cytotoxic CD8 clonotypes in ibrutinib-treated CLL. Overall study context: Patients: some eleven relapsed/refractory, approximately 14 treatment-naive, 17 to 18 IGHV unmutated.

Assay used: immunoSEQ multiplex PCR; TCRdb lists only in-frame clones, some missing. The sample carries about 68,000 clones, around two thirds recorded once. The sample in question was PBMCs, obtained after 12 months of ibrutinib treatment. V is TRBV6-6 and J is TRBJ1-1; no definite D call. The TCR comes from a human donor with chronic lymphocytic leukemia. CDR3 nucleotides: TGTGCCAGCAGTTACTGGGATGACACTGAAGCTTTCTTT. Protein sequence: CASSYWDDTEAFF.